This TCR beta chain stems from a study of T-cell reconstitution after alpha-beta-depleted transplantation in children. Trimming pared 6 bases from V and 1 base from J, leaving 16 bases between. CDR1 SQVTM and CDR2 ANQGSEA come from the germline V gene. CDR3 length equals 15 residues. This clonotype was seen a handful of times. The library targeted TCRbeta and was prepared with unique molecular identifiers. Using its own MiXCR run on the PCR reads, TCRdb lists one record per CDR3 protein. This sample yields about 980,000 distinct CDR3 sequences, of which about 30% are seen a single time; approximately 30% belongs to the top ten.

This TCR was recovered from a boy in the first two years of life who had a stem cell transplant for SCID, so the T cells may come from the graft donor. Sequenced material: PBMCs, mostly from graft donor cells, taken 360 days after TCRalphabeta/CD19-depleted stem cell transplant. The rearrangement uses TRBV29-1 and TRBJ2-1, with D possibly called TRBD1 or TRBD2 (5 bases each). CDR3 nucleotide sequence: TGCAGCGTGAAGGGGACGGAACATTCCTACAATGAGCAGTTCTTC. It specifies CSVKGTEHSYNEQFF.